This T cell receptor beta chain was retrieved from a study of monozygotic twins with inflammatory bowel disease. Notes on the study in general: Repertoire similarity did not differ between concordant and discordant twins, possibly owing to limited power. Relative clonotype sharing with others was diminished in IBD patients versus healthy twins, particularly with disease activity.

Remarks on this clonotype: No antigen is known for it.

A total RNA quantity of about 4,000 ng went into each TCR library. TCRdb re-called the 5' RACE reads, yielding one record per CDR3 amino acid sequence without DNA. The sample holds 150,000 or so distinct CDR3 sequences. The CDR3 consists of 17 residues. Germline V gene sequence: CDR1 SEHNR, CDR2 FQNEAQ (reference sequence). V and J are TRBV7-9 and TRBJ1-1; TCRdb's assignment of TRBD1 cannot be checked, as there is no DNA. The receptor was isolated from a human donor with ulcerative colitis or Crohn's disease, or a healthy co-twin of an affected twin (not recorded which). The specimen was blood. The CDR3 region is CASSRFTGNSINTEAFF.